The 11 T cell receptor beta chains reported below all come from one sample, sequenced in a study of early T cells in non-severe SARS-CoV-2 infection. From the 5' RACE reads, TCRdb called clonotypes with MiXCR, one entry per CDR3 protein. The sample carries 30,000 to 45,000 distinct CDR3 sequences, 8% to 10% recorded once. The material sequenced was whole blood. These receptor sequences come from an adult who was a healthcare worker with PCR-confirmed SARS-CoV-2 infection or an uninfected control (not recorded which).

This clonotype was seen at least ten times. The gene calls are TRBV28 and TRBJ1-4; 9 nucleotides align to TRBD1. The trim removed 3 bases at V and 7 bases at J, leaving 6 bases unmatched. The CDR3 covers 15 residues. Germline V CDR1 and CDR2: MDHEN, SYDVKM. In nucleotides, the CDR3 is TGTGCCAGCAGTTTCCCGGGACAGGGAAGTGAAAAACTGTTTTTT. Its protein product is CASSFPGQGSEKLFF.

The chain joins TRBV29-1 to TRBJ2-7; 9 bases line up with TRBD1. Germline values: CDR1 SQVTM, CDR2 ANQGSEA. This CDR3 has 14 amino acids. The V and J ends lost 1 base and 4 bases, in that order; junction bases with no gene match: 5. The CDR3 sequence is CSVEVGQGIYEQYF. The CDR3 DNA reads as TGCAGCGTTGAAGTGGGACAGGGAATTTACGAGCAGTACTTC.

The chain is built from TRBV28 and TRBJ2-7, with D unclear. Germline V gene lookup returns CDR1 MDHEN and CDR2 SYDVKM. The V end lost 3 bases, the J end lost 6 bases, and 12 bases lay between the germline ends. The CDR3 loop spans 13 amino acids. CDR3 amino acids: CASSLSAPVEQYF. The CDR3 DNA reads TGTGCCAGCAGTTTGAGTGCCCCTGTCGAGCAGTACTTC.

Ten or more counts support this clonotype. The gene calls are TRBV20-1 and TRBJ2-1; tentative D call: TRBD2 (5 bases). Trimming stripped 4 bases from V and 8 bases from J, with 21 bases between. Germline V gene lookup returns CDR1 DFQATT and CDR2 SNEGSKA (reference sequence). CDR3 size: 15 residues. CDR3 DNA: TGCAGTGCTAACCCTTCGAGGACGTCCGGGGATGAGCAGTTCTTC. Translated, it gives CSANPSRTSGDEQFF.

This clonotype was recorded at least ten times. The J gene is TRBJ2-7, the V gene TRBV28, with D possibly TRBD1 on 5 matching bases. Germline V lookup: CDR1 MDHEN, CDR2 SYDVKM. V was pared by 2 bases and J by 4 bases, with 9 bases between. The CDR3 has 13 residues. CDR3 in DNA: TGTGCCAGCAGTTTAGGGGCTACTTACGAGCAGTACTTC. Protein product: CASSLGATYEQYF.

V usage is TRBV6-5 and J usage is TRBJ1-5; TRBD1 matches 8 bases. Germline V gene lookup returns CDR1 MNHEY and CDR2 SVGAGI. The CDR3 spans 15 residues. V dropped 2 bases and J dropped 1; count of bases not matched to a gene: 1. In nucleotides, the CDR3 is TGTGCCAGCAGTTACGGGACAGGAAGCAATCAGCCCCAGCATTTT. Translating gives CASSYGTGSNQPQHF.

The table lists this clonotype with many counts. V gene TRBV4-3 combines with J gene TRBJ2-1, with 11 bases that match TRBD2. The CDR3 length is 17 residues. Germline V gene lookup returns CDR1 LGHNA and CDR2 YSLEER. The V gene end was trimmed by 0 bases and the J gene end by 4 bases; junction bases not matched to a gene: 5. CDR3: CASSQEILAGAYNEQFF. The CDR3 DNA is TGCGCCAGCAGCCAAGAGATACTAGCGGGGGCGTACAATGAGCAGTTCTTC.

This chain uses TRBV20-1 with TRBJ2-1, with 7 bases lining up with TRBD1. The CDR3 has 15 amino acids. Losses at the gene ends were 6 bases for V and 5 bases for J; bases not matched to a gene: 13. The germline CDR1 and CDR2 sequences are DFQATT and SNEGSKA (reference sequence). The CDR3 spells CSAPLWQDRNNEQFF. CDR3 nucleotides: TGCAGTGCCCCCCTATGGCAGGACAGGAACAATGAGCAGTTCTTC.

There are many counts of this clonotype. The chain has TRBV2 and TRBJ1-2, with 7 bases lining up with TRBD1. CDR1 is SNHLY, CDR2 FYNNEI, per germline. The CDR3 has 15 residues. The J segment lost 8 bases and the V segment lost 1 base, leaving 10 bases of the junction unmatched. DNA of the CDR3: TGTGCCAGCAGTGAAGGTTCCAGGGGGGACACAGGCTACACCTTC. This gives the protein CASSEGSRGDTGYTF.

The sample holds many counts of this clonotype. This chain connects TRBV20-1 to TRBJ1-1; D not resolved. V lost 7 bases and J lost 1, with 13 bases in between. CDR1 is DFQATT and CDR2 is SNEGSKA in the germline V gene (reference sequence). This CDR3 is 13 amino acids long. CDR3 residues: CSVPERENTEAFF. The CDR3 DNA reads TGCAGTGTTCCGGAAAGGGAGAACACTGAAGCTTTCTTT.

This clonotype was counted at least ten times. V gene TRBV29-1 combines with J gene TRBJ1-1, with 7 nucleotides matching TRBD1. CDR3 length: 10 residues. Trimming cost V 8 bases and J 8 bases; bases outside gene matches: 5. CDR1 is SQVTM and CDR2 is ANQGSEA in the germline V gene. The CDR3: CSCRDSEAFF. The CDR3 DNA sequence: TGCAGCTGTCGGGACAGCGAAGCTTTCTTT.